These 24 T cell receptor beta chains were all obtained from the same sample, sequenced in a study of blood T cell repertoires in COVID-19. Produced via immunoSEQ multiplex PCR; TCRdb's table is partial and in-frame only. The sample lists roughly 97,000 clones, less than 90% occurring once. The sequenced sample was peripheral blood. These receptors were taken from a human donor in a cohort sampled during active COVID-19.

The chain is built from TRBV9 and TRBJ1-6; 7 bases map to TRBD1. From germline, CDR1 is SGDLS and CDR2 YYNGEE. J gave up 5 bases and V 3 bases, and 2 bases lay outside the gene matches. CDR3 length: 14 amino acids. As DNA, the CDR3 is TGTGCCAGCAGCGCACAGGGGAATAATTCACCCCTCCACTTT. It is translated as CASSAQGNNSPLHF.

This clone was found once. The chain has TRBV19 and TRBJ2-5; 9 bases align to TRBD1. The CDR3 spans 18 residues. Trimming removed 6 bases from V and 4 bases from J; junction bases left unmatched: 18. The V gene's germline CDR1 is LNHDA and CDR2 SQIVND (reference sequence). The CDR3 coding sequence is TGTGCCAGTAGCCCCTCCCCCAGAGACAGGGGGAGGGGAGAGACCCAGTACTTC. This sequence encodes CASSPSPRDRGRGETQYF.

The chain employs TRBV7-2 and TRBJ1-3; TRBD1 might be the D (6 bases). V shed 5 bases and J shed 2 bases, with 19 bases lying between them. This CDR3 region has 17 residues. CDR1 is SGHTA and CDR2 is FQGNSA in the germline V gene. The CDR3 DNA is TGTGCCAGCAGCCCCCAGGACAGCAGAGCCGCTGGAAACACCATATATTTT. It encodes CASSPQDSRAAGNTIYF.

This clone was recorded only once. The gene calls are TRBV6-5 and TRBJ2-5, with 7 bases lining up with TRBD2. V lost 6 bases to trimming and J lost 5 bases; unmatched junction nucleotides: 12. The CDR3 is made up of 15 amino acids. The germline V gene has CDR1 MNHEY and CDR2 SVGAGI. For the CDR3, the DNA is TGTGCCAGCAGATCTAGCGGCACCCTTTACGAGACCCAGTACTTC. It codes for CASRSSGTLYETQYF.

This rearrangement joins TRBV28 to TRBJ2-7; possibly TRBD1 for D (5 bases). This CDR3 has 16 amino acids. The germline CDR1 and CDR2 sequences are MDHEN and SYDVKM. Trimming pared 1 base from V and 5 bases from J, leaving 18 bases between. CDR3 region: CASSLSGQGARNEQYF. The DNA for the CDR3 is TGTGCCAGCAGTTTATCCGGGCAGGGCGCGCGTAACGAGCAGTACTTC.

The rearrangement links TRBV19 to TRBJ1-2; D is perhaps TRBD1 (5 bases). This CDR3 contains 14 residues. Germline CDR1 LNHDA, CDR2 SQIVND (reference sequence). V was shortened by 8 bases and J by 2 bases, with 15 bases between the two germline ends. DNA for the CDR3: TGTGCCAGTCGGGGTCTCGGGGGGAACTATGGCTACACCTTC. This encodes CASRGLGGNYGYTF.

V gene TRBV23-1 combines with J gene TRBJ2-5, with a weak D call TRBD1 (7 bases). TRBV23-1 is an open reading frame, and its role is uncertain. The CDR3 extends over 15 amino acids. The ends were cut back, 0 bases at V and 4 bases at J, with 12 bases in the middle. In DNA form, the CDR3 reads TGCGCCAGCAGTCAATCAGCAGGGGGGCGAGAGACCCAGTACTTC. It yields the protein CASSQSAGGRETQYF.

Only a few counts were recorded for this clone. The chain links TRBV7-9 to TRBJ2-1, with TRBD2 matching over 10 bases. The CDR3 spans 17 residues. Trimming cost V 0 bases and J 5 bases; bases outside gene matches: 7. CDR1 and CDR2 (germline): SEHNR, FQNEAQ (reference sequence). The CDR3 region has the DNA TGTGCCAGCAGCTTAGCCGCTAGCGGGAGCTATAACAATGAGCAGTTCTTC. Protein: CASSLAASGSYNNEQFF.

The chain combines TRBV7-2 with TRBJ1-6; D gene unclear. Germline CDR1 SGHTA, CDR2 FQGNSA. V lost 1 base and J lost 9, with 16 bases in between. The CDR3 has 16 residues. This chain's CDR3 is CASSLEAARRVSPLHF. CDR3 nucleotide sequence: TGTGCCAGCAGCTTAGAGGCAGCCCGGAGAGTTTCACCCCTCCACTTT.

This chain joins TRBV5-1 and TRBJ2-1; a possible D gene is TRBD2 (6 bases). Germline V lookup: CDR1 SGHRS, CDR2 YFSETQ. Deletions cut 2 bases from V and 6 bases from J, with 18 bases between. The CDR3 is 16 amino acids. The CDR3 is CASSFPSVTGVNEQFF. The DNA of the CDR3 is TGCGCCAGCAGCTTTCCTAGCGTGACGGGGGTCAATGAGCAGTTCTTC.

V usage is TRBV28 and J usage is TRBJ1-1, with 7 positions matching TRBD1. CDR3 length equals 12 residues. Germline-derived CDR1 and CDR2 are MDHEN and SYDVKM. V lost 5 bases, J lost 11 bases, and 8 bases stayed unmatched. DNA for the CDR3: TGTGCCAGCAGTATACGACAGGGTCAGGCTTTCTTT. This gives the protein CASSIRQGQAFF.

The chain combines TRBV24-1 with TRBJ2-1, with a tentative D call TRBD2 (6 bases). This CDR3 is built from 15 residues. Germline assignment: CDR1 KGHDR and CDR2 SFDVKD. V was clipped by 7 bases and J by 4 bases, with 16 bases between them. CDR3 sequence (DNA): TGTGCCACCAGCATTCGGGGGAAAGGATACAATGAGCAGTTCTTC. As protein: CATSIRGKGYNEQFF.

The rearrangement uses TRBV19 and TRBJ2-3; 9 bases align to TRBD1. J gave up 8 bases and V 7 bases, and 7 bases lay outside the gene matches. In germline, CDR1 is LNHDA, CDR2 SQIVND (reference sequence). This CDR3 has 13 residues. The CDR3 reads CASTGTGIGTQYF. In DNA form, the CDR3 reads TGTGCCAGTACCGGGACAGGGATTGGTACGCAGTATTTT.

This clone has just one count. The chain employs TRBV6-1 and TRBJ2-7, with TRBD1 matching over 8 bases. J gave up 2 bases and V 3 bases, and 9 bases lay outside the gene matches. The CDR3 sequence is 16 residues long. Germline CDR1 and CDR2: MNHNS and SASEGT. CDR3 loop: CASSEPWDRPTYEQYF. In nucleotides, the CDR3 is TGTGCCAGCAGTGAGCCGTGGGACAGGCCCACCTACGAGCAGTACTTC.

The chain has TRBV4-1 and TRBJ2-5; 9 bases agree with TRBD2. Germline lookup yields CDR1 MGHRA and CDR2 YSYEKL. The CDR3 loop spans 15 amino acids. With 3 bases clipped from V and 5 bases from J, the junction kept 7 bases outside the gene matches. Here the CDR3 reads CASSQEAGGRETQYF. DNA of the CDR3: TGCGCCAGCAGCCAGGAAGCGGGGGGCCGGGAGACCCAGTACTTC.

The rearrangement links TRBV7-4 to TRBJ2-1, with a tentative D call TRBD1 (5 bases). Germline-derived CDR1 and CDR2 are SGHVT and SQSDAQ. The V end was cut by 1 base, the J end by 3 bases, with 13 bases between. This CDR3 region has 16 residues. CDR3 in amino acids: CASSLDGRVNYNEQFF. The CDR3 DNA sequence: TGTGCCAGCAGCTTAGATGGCAGGGTAAACTACAATGAGCAGTTCTTC.

V usage is TRBV27 and J usage is TRBJ2-7, with 8 bases that match TRBD2. V trimming: 4 bases; J trimming: 4 bases; junction bases outside the gene matches: 12. The germline V gene encodes CDR1 MNHEY and CDR2 SMNVEV (reference sequence). The CDR3 has 16 residues. For the CDR3, the DNA is TGTGCCAGCAGTTCGTCCCCCCGCGGGAGGACGTACGAGCAGTACTTC. Translation gives CASSSSPRGRTYEQYF.

This chain connects TRBV11-3 to TRBJ2-7, with 9 bases fitting TRBD1. The CDR3 has 15 residues. Germline V gene data show CDR1 as SGHNT and CDR2 as YENEEA. The V and J ends lost 4 bases and 4 bases, in that order; junction bases with no gene match: 8. CDR3 coding DNA: TGTGCCAGCAGCTCGGGGACAGGGCTTTCGTACGAGCAGTACTTC. This encodes CASSSGTGLSYEQYF.

This chain links TRBV19 with TRBJ1-5; perhaps TRBD1 as D (6 bases). Germline V gene data show CDR1 as LNHDA and CDR2 as SQIVND (reference sequence). The CDR3 has 15 amino acids. V shed 4 bases and J shed 0 bases, with 10 bases lying between them. The CDR3: CASSTAGASNQPQHF. CDR3 coding DNA: TGTGCCAGTAGTACCGCGGGGGCTAGCAATCAGCCCCAGCATTTT.

The rearrangement links TRBV19 to TRBJ1-5; D ambiguous. Trimming cost V 1 base and J 4 bases, with 11 bases left between them. Germline values: CDR1 LNHDA, CDR2 SQIVND (reference sequence). The CDR3 covers 15 residues. As DNA, the CDR3 is TGTGCCAGTAGTATAGGGCCCGACTCTAATCAGCCCCAGCATTTT. This codes for CASSIGPDSNQPQHF.

V gene TRBV19 combines with J gene TRBJ1-2; 7 bases align to TRBD1. After removal of 5 bases from V and 4 bases from J, the junction contained 4 bases not matched to a gene. The CDR3 totals 13 residues. In germline, CDR1 is LNHDA, CDR2 SQIVND (reference sequence). The DNA of the CDR3 is TGTGCCAGTAGTCCACGGACAGGCTATGGCTACACCTTC. The encoded protein is CASSPRTGYGYTF.

The V call is TRBV10-3, the J call TRBJ2-1, with 9 bases aligning to TRBD2. The CDR3 consists of 15 residues. Germline-derived CDR1 and CDR2 are ENHRY and SYGVKD. V dropped 0 bases and J dropped 5; count of bases not matched to a gene: 2. The DNA for the CDR3 is TGTGCCATCAGTGAGTCGATAGCGGGGGACAATGAGCAGTTCTTC. It codes for CAISESIAGDNEQFF.

This chain joins TRBV28 and TRBJ1-2; D not resolved. The germline gives CDR1 MDHEN, CDR2 SYDVKM. The CDR3 is 13 amino acids. V lost 2 bases, J lost 8 bases, and 12 bases lay in between. CDR3 coding DNA: TGTGCCAGCAGTTTAGTCCGGGTCGGCGGCTACACCTTC. Encoded protein: CASSLVRVGGYTF.

The J gene is TRBJ2-3, the V gene TRBV29-1; D perhaps matches TRBD1 (7 bases). This CDR3 spans 15 amino acids. Trimming cost V 0 bases and J 4 bases, with 14 bases left between them. The germline V gene has CDR1 SQVTM and CDR2 ANQGSEA. The CDR3 reads CSVEDPRRGADTQYF. The CDR3 nucleotides are TGCAGCGTTGAAGATCCTCGCAGGGGGGCAGATACGCAGTATTTT.